The 9 T cell receptor beta chains in this list originate from one sample, sequenced in a study of Graves' ophthalmopathy and Graves' hyperthyroidism (dated by TCRdb to the late 2010s). The instrument was an Illumina HiSeq 2000. For repertoire sequencing, TCR beta CDR3 regions were amplified from RNA transcripts. The first round of RT-PCR was done with HTBI primers and the Qiagen OneStep RT-PCR kit, and was followed by a second round of multiplex PCR, then size selection and purification. The raw public data were reprocessed by TCRdb itself: fastp quality trimming at Q25, MiXCR clonotype calling, in-frame beta chains only. Entries are consolidated by CDR3 protein sequence, retaining the most common genes and DNA. This sample holds 600,000 to 950,000 distinct CDR3 sequences; roughly two fifths were observed only once. 44% of the sample belongs to the ten largest clones. The material sequenced was peripheral blood. These receptors all stem from an adult man with Graves' ophthalmopathy.

This clonotype was seen only a few times. The chain combines TRBV19 with TRBJ2-7; a weak D match, TRBD2 (7 bases). V was clipped by 3 bases and J by 2 bases, with 11 bases between them. This CDR3 contains 14 residues. Germline V lookup: CDR1 LNHDA, CDR2 SQIVND (reference sequence). CDR3: CASSITGGPYEQYF. In DNA, the CDR3 is TGTGCCAGTAGTATCACGGGGGGCCCCTACGAGCAGTACTTC.

The chain joins TRBV19 to TRBJ2-7, with D perhaps matching TRBD1 (6 bases). Germline CDR1 reads LNHDA; CDR2 reads SQIVND (reference sequence). The CDR3 runs 15 residues. Trimming stripped 9 bases from V and 1 base from J, with 19 bases between. The CDR3 DNA follows: TGTGCCAGCAGTCATCCCGGGACACAGTCCTACGAGCAGTACTTC. Translated, it gives CASSHPGTQSYEQYF.

The chain employs TRBV29-1 and TRBJ1-1; D is unresolved. Germline V gives CDR1 SQVTM, CDR2 ANQGSEA. This CDR3 is 11 amino acids long. V was pared by 8 bases and J by 4 bases, with 11 bases between. The CDR3 region has the DNA TGCAGCTCAATGGTGGGCACTGAAGCTTTCTTT. It specifies CSSMVGTEAFF.

V and J are TRBV5-7 and TRBJ1-1, with D unresolved. TRBV5-7 is noted as an ORF with a role that remains uncertain. The CDR3 length is 15 residues. The V and J ends lost 7 bases and 0 bases respectively, with 16 bases between them. DNA of the CDR3: TGTGCCAGCTGCTCGTCAGTCGAACTGAACACTGAAGCTTTCTTT. It translates to CASCSSVELNTEAFF.

The chain has TRBV20-1 and TRBJ1-3; D gene unclear. Trimming took off 4 bases at V and 0 bases at J, with 7 bases between the two ends. CDR3 length equals 13 residues. Germline CDR1 is DFQATT and CDR2 is SNEGSKA (reference sequence). The CDR3 here is CSATHISGNTIYF. Here the CDR3 DNA reads TGCAGTGCTACTCACATCTCTGGAAACACCATATATTTT.

In its sample, this clonotype was seen a few times. This chain links TRBV25-1 with TRBJ2-2; 11 positions match TRBD1. V lost 5 bases and J lost 4; bases outside the gene matches: 6. The germline V gene has CDR1 MGHDK and CDR2 SYGVNS. The CDR3 has 16 residues. The CDR3 reads CASSSDRGLGTGELFF. CDR3 DNA: TGTGCCAGCAGTTCGGACAGGGGGCTAGGCACCGGGGAGCTGTTTTTT.

This chain uses TRBV28 with TRBJ2-7; 14 bases agree with TRBD2. The CDR3 is made up of 16 amino acids. The ends lost 2 bases at V and 6 bases at J; junction bases unmatched: 6. The germline V gene has CDR1 MDHEN and CDR2 SYDVKM. The CDR3 coding sequence is TGTGCCAGCAGTTTAGGGACTAGCGGGAGACTCAGCGAGCAGTACTTC. It specifies CASSLGTSGRLSEQYF.

This clonotype was seen ten or more times. This rearrangement joins TRBV7-2 to TRBJ1-1; D gene uncertain. Germline values: CDR1 SGHTA, CDR2 FQGNSA. Trimming cost V 2 bases and J 1 base, with 5 bases left between them. This CDR3 region has 13 residues. This chain's CDR3 is CASSLRTNTEAFF. The CDR3 DNA reads as TGTGCCAGCAGCTTACGGACGAACACTGAAGCTTTCTTT.

This clonotype was recorded at least ten times. This may come from a read error, since a much larger clone is one base off. CDR3 amino acids: CASRETGNNQPQHF. CDR3 sequence (DNA): TGTGCCAGCAGGGAGACAGGGAACAATCAGCCCCAGCATTTT. This chain connects TRBV24-1 to TRBJ1-5; 7 bases line up with TRBD1. This CDR3 is built from 14 residues. Germline V gene lookup returns CDR1 KGHDR and CDR2 SFDVKD. The junction had 9 bases not matched to a gene; V was cut back by 11 bases and J by 3 bases.